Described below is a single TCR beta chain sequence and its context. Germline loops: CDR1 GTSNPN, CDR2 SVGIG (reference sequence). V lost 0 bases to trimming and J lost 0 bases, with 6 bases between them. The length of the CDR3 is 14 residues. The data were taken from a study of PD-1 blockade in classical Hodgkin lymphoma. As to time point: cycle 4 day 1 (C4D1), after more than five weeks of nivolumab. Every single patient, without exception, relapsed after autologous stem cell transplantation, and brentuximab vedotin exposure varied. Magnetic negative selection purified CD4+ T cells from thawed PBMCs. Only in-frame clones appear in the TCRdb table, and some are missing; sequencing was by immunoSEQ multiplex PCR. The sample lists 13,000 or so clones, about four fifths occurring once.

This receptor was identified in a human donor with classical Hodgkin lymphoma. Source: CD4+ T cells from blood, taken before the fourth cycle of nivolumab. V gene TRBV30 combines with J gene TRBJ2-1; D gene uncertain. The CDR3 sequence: CAWSVKVSYNEQFF. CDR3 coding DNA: TGTGCCTGGAGTGTAAAAGTCTCCTACAATGAGCAGTTCTTC.